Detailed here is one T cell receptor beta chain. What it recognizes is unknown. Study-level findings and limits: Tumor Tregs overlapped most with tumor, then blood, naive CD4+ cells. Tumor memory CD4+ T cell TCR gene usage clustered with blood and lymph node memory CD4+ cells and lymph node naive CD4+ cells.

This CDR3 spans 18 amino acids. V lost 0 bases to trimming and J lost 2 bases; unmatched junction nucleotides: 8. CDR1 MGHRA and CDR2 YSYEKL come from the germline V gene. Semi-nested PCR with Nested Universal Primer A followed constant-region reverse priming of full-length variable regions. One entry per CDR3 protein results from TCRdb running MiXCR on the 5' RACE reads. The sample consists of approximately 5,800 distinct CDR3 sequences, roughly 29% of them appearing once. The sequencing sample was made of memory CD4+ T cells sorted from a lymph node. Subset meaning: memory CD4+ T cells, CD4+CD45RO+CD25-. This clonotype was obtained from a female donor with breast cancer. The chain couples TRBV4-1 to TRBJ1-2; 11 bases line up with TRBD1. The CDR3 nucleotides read TGCGCCAGCAGCCAAGAGGGACCGGGACAGGGGGGCAACTATGGCTACACCTTC. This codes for CASSQEGPGQGGNYGYTF.